The 21 T cell receptor beta chains reported below all come from one sample, sequenced in a study of OX40 agonist ivuxolimab in advanced cancers. Sequencing was performed with immunoSEQ multiplex PCR; in TCRdb, only in-frame clones are kept and a portion is missing. The data hold more than 9,500 clones, with roughly 71% observed a single time. The sample consisted of CD4+ or CD8+ T cells sorted from blood, taken in a trial of the OX40 agonist ivuxolimab. All receptors come from an adult with an advanced solid tumor such as melanoma, head and neck, liver or kidney cancer.

This chain connects TRBV4-1 to TRBJ2-2; 16 positions match TRBD2. Germline CDR1 MGHRA, CDR2 YSYEKL. The CDR3 spans 21 residues. Losses at the gene ends were 5 bases for V and 6 bases for J; bases not matched to a gene: 18. CDR3 nucleotide sequence: TGCGCCAGCAGCTTTTACCCTTCACCGGGACTAGCGGGAGGGCCTTCCGGGGAGCTGTTTTTT. Translated, it gives CASSFYPSPGLAGGPSGELFF.

This clone was detected a few times. The chain couples TRBV27 to TRBJ2-7, with 9 bases that match TRBD2. The CDR3 is 17 amino acids. The trim removed 5 bases at V and 4 bases at J, leaving 15 bases unmatched. Germline V gene lookup returns CDR1 MNHEY and CDR2 SMNVEV (reference sequence). The CDR3 loop reads CASSPTVSAGGLYEQYF. In DNA form, the CDR3 reads TGTGCCAGCAGTCCCACGGTCAGCGCGGGGGGGCTGTACGAGCAGTACTTC.

The CDR3 DNA reads TGTGCCATCAGCAGCGGGGGGATCAACGAGCAGTACTTC. Translating it yields CAISSGGINEQYF. The chain links TRBV6-6 to TRBJ2-7; 9 nucleotides align to TRBD2. CDR1 is MNHNY and CDR2 is SVGAGI in the germline V gene (reference sequence). Trimming at V came to 10 bases and at J to 5 bases, leaving 9 bases not matched to a gene. The CDR3 has 13 amino acids.

This clone turned up a few times. CDR3 sequence reads: CASSPPGLANEQFF. CDR3 nucleotides: TGTGCCAGCAGCCCACCGGGACTAGCCAATGAGCAGTTCTTC. The genes are TRBV21-1 and TRBJ2-1; the D call TRBD2 from the table was never checked on the DNA. TRBV21-1 is a listed pseudogene. The CDR3 covers 14 residues.

The J gene is TRBJ2-1, the V gene TRBV28, with D possibly being TRBD1 (6 bases). The V and J ends lost 2 bases and 3 bases respectively, with 14 bases between them. Looked up from germline, CDR1 is MDHEN and CDR2 is SYDVKM. This CDR3 is built from 16 residues. The CDR3 DNA reads as TGTGCCAGCAGTTTAATCTTACAGGGTCTCTACAATGAGCAGTTCTTC. Protein: CASSLILQGLYNEQFF.

J is TRBJ2-1 and V is TRBV5-6; D ambiguous. Germline V gene lookup returns CDR1 SGHDT and CDR2 YYEEEE. The CDR3 has 12 residues. Trimming left V 3 bases short and J 4 bases short, with 5 bases between. The CDR3 DNA sequence: TGTGCCAGCAGCTACTTATACAATGAGCAGTTCTTC. It specifies CASSYLYNEQFF.

The chain combines TRBV5-5 with TRBJ1-2, with D unclear. This CDR3 has 13 residues. The ends were cut back, 1 base at V and 1 base at J, with 5 bases in the middle. Germline assignment: CDR1 SGHKS and CDR2 YYEKEE (reference sequence). In DNA form, the CDR3 reads TGTGCCAGCAGCTTGTTTTATAACTATGGCTACACCTTC. Its translation is CASSLFYNYGYTF.

This chain connects TRBV4-2 to TRBJ2-2, with D possibly TRBD1 on 5 matching bases. V was trimmed by 0 bases and J by 0 bases, leaving 14 bases between them. Germline assignment: CDR1 LGHNA and CDR2 YNFKEQ. This CDR3 is built from 18 residues. The chain's CDR3 is CASSQDIRGRANTGELFF. In nucleotides, the CDR3 is TGTGCCAGCAGCCAAGATATTAGGGGTCGCGCGAACACCGGGGAGCTGTTTTTT.

The chain employs TRBV4-2 and TRBJ2-3; D call uncertain. CDR3 length: 15 amino acids. The V and J ends lost 6 bases and 6 bases respectively, with 19 bases between them. The V gene's germline CDR1 is LGHNA and CDR2 YNFKEQ. CDR3 coding DNA: TGTGCCAGCAGTGCGGCCTTAGTACAATCCGATACGCAGTATTTT. Its protein is CASSAALVQSDTQYF.

The CDR3 sequence is CASSEADTYEQYF. CDR3 coding DNA: TGTGCCAGCAGCGAGGCGGACACCTACGAGCAGTACTTC. This rearrangement joins TRBV9 to TRBJ2-7; D may be TRBD1 (5 bases). From germline, CDR1 is SGDLS and CDR2 YYNGEE. CDR3 length: 13 amino acids. Trimming took off 3 bases at V and 2 bases at J, with 9 bases between the two ends. The whole variable domain, remainder taken from reference TRBV9 and TRBJ2-7, is DSGVTQTPKHLITATGQRVTLRCSPRSGDLSVYWYQQSLDQGLQFLIQYYNGEERAKGNILERFSAQQFPDLHSELNLSSLELGDSALYFCASSEADTYEQYFGPGTRLTVT.

The CDR3 region is CASSELMGLETQYF. CDR3 coding DNA: TGTGCCAGCAGTGAACTGATGGGACTGGAGACCCAGTACTTC. The chain employs TRBV2 and TRBJ2-5; D is possibly TRBD2 (6 bases). Germline V gene data show CDR1 as SNHLY and CDR2 as FYNNEI. The CDR3 is made up of 14 amino acids. The V end was cut by 2 bases, the J end by 5 bases, with 12 bases between.

This sequence joins TRBV5-4 and TRBJ2-3, with D perhaps TRBD1 (6 bases). The germline gives CDR1 SGHNT, CDR2 YYREEE (reference sequence). The CDR3 is made up of 16 amino acids. The V end lost 5 bases, the J end lost 6 bases, and 22 bases lay between the germline ends. In nucleotides, the CDR3 is TGTGCCAGCAGTATCCAGGACAGCTACTCCGCGGATACGCAGTATTTT. Its translation: CASSIQDSYSADTQYF.

On this clone: Other DNA sequences in the same sample also yield this CDR3. This chain joins TRBV7-3 and TRBJ2-1, with D tentatively TRBD2 (7 bases). Germline lookup yields CDR1 SGHTA and CDR2 FQGTGA. The CDR3 consists of 16 residues. V lost 2 bases and J lost 5, with 16 bases in between. The CDR3 region has the DNA TGTGCCAGCAGCTTAGTAGTAGGGGGAGGGGACAATGAGCAGTTCTTC. Its protein product is CASSLVVGGGDNEQFF.

This clone was seen a few times. The gene calls are TRBV19 and TRBJ2-1; 9 nucleotides match TRBD2. CDR1 is LNHDA and CDR2 is SQIVND in the germline V gene (reference sequence). J gave up 1 base and V 5 bases, and 3 bases lay outside the gene matches. This CDR3 contains 15 residues. DNA of the CDR3: TGTGCCAGTAGTTGGGGACTAGCATCCTACAATGAGCAGTTCTTC. Translation: CASSWGLASYNEQFF.

The chain couples TRBV5-6 to TRBJ2-7, with no clear D. Germline loops: CDR1 SGHDT, CDR2 YYEEEE. Trimming cost V 0 bases and J 1 base, with 14 bases left between them. CDR3 length: 16 amino acids. CDR3 residues: CASSLAQGSGSYEQYF. In DNA form, the CDR3 reads TGTGCCAGCAGCTTGGCCCAAGGGTCAGGATCCTACGAGCAGTACTTC. Filled out from reference TRBV5-6 and TRBJ2-7, the complete variable domain reads DAGVTQSPTHLIKTRGQQVTLRCSPKSGHDTVSWYQQALGQGPQFIFQYYEEEERQRGNFPDRFSGHQFPNYSSELNVNALLLGDSALYLCASSLAQGSGSYEQYFGPGTRLTVT.

The rearrangement joins TRBV7-2 to TRBJ2-7; possible D gene TRBD1, 6 bases. Looked up from germline, CDR1 is SGHTA and CDR2 is FQGNSA. Between the trimmed V and J ends, which lost 3 bases and 2 bases, there was a span of 14 bases. The CDR3 sequence is 15 residues long. DNA of the CDR3: TGTGCCAGCAGCTTCACCACAGGGCTCACCTACGAGCAGTACTTC. Translated, it gives CASSFTTGLTYEQYF. The whole variable domain, filled in from reference TRBV7-2 and TRBJ2-7, reads GAGVSQSPSNKVTEKGKDVELRCDPISGHTALYWYRQSLGQGLEFLIYFQGNSAPDKSGLPSDRFSAERTGGSVSTLTIQRTQQEDSAVYLCASSFTTGLTYEQYFGPGTRLTVT.

The gene calls are TRBV4-1 and TRBJ1-3, with a weak D call TRBD1 (6 bases). V lost 2 bases and J 3 bases, leaving 8 bases between the germline ends. The CDR3 spans 14 residues. Germline V gene sequence: CDR1 MGHRA, CDR2 YSYEKL. This CDR3 is CASSQKGDGNTIYF. DNA for the CDR3: TGCGCCAGCAGCCAAAAGGGGGATGGAAACACCATATATTTT.

This clone was seen more than once but under ten times. The chain carries TRBV5-1 and TRBJ2-1; 7 nucleotides align to TRBD2. Germline V CDR1 and CDR2: SGHRS, YFSETQ. CDR3 size: 15 residues. V trimming: 2 bases; J trimming: 2 bases; junction bases outside the gene matches: 4. This CDR3 reads CASSFEGGPYNEQFF. The CDR3 region has the DNA TGCGCCAGCAGCTTTGAGGGAGGGCCCTACAATGAGCAGTTCTTC.

This clone turned up a few times. Other DNA sequences in this sample translate to the same CDR3. The chain recombines TRBV4-2 with TRBJ1-2; D is unresolved. The CDR3 has 14 amino acids. CDR1 and CDR2 (germline): LGHNA, YNFKEQ. The V end lost 3 bases, the J end lost 8 bases, and 16 bases lay between the germline ends. This CDR3 reads CASSQMGAPEGYTF. CDR3 in DNA: TGTGCCAGCAGCCAGATGGGAGCTCCCGAGGGCTACACCTTC.

The chain joins TRBV15 to TRBJ1-4; the D is unclear. Trimming took 1 base from V and 4 from J, leaving 7 bases between them. Germline CDR1 LNHNV, CDR2 YYDKDF (reference sequence). The CDR3 length is 14 residues. CDR3 coding DNA: TGTGCCACCAGCAGAGGACTGAATAATGAAAAACTGTTTTTT. Protein: CATSRGLNNEKLFF.

The V and J genes are TRBV5-6 and TRBJ1-2; D call uncertain. Germline CDR1 is SGHDT and CDR2 is YYEEEE. This CDR3 is built from 14 residues. Trimming removed 4 bases at V and 7 bases at J, with 17 bases between. DNA of the CDR3: TGTGCCAGCAGCCCCCTCGGCGTGCTTAGTGGCTACACCTTC. It encodes CASSPLGVLSGYTF.